This TCR beta chain derives from a study of cytomegalovirus exposure and HLA in healthy donors. The germline V and J ends were trimmed by 10 bases and 7 bases, with 16 bases remaining between them. Per the germline V gene, CDR1 is MNHNS and CDR2 is SASEGT. CDR3 length equals 12 residues. The PCR was carried out with 60 Vbeta primers and 13 Jbeta primers. The protocol was immunoSEQ multiplex PCR, while the TCRdb copy is restricted to in-frame clones and leaves out a portion. The sample has 85,000 or so clones. This clonotype was sampled from a young woman in good health and CMV-seronegative. The specimen sequenced was PBMCs. The chain uses TRBV6-1 and TRBJ1-2, with D maybe TRBD1 (5 bases). In DNA form, the CDR3 reads TGTGCCACGGCTGGAGGGGCTGGTGGCTACACCTTC. It translates to CATAGGAGGYTF.